This passage covers 25 T cell receptor beta chains from one sample sequenced in a study of shared T cell receptors in the human thymus. The table came from immunoSEQ multiplex PCR; TCRdb's copy has only in-frame clones and leaves some out. This sample has about 540,000 clones; about 80% occur once, and the top ten carry about 0.013%. These same data were also listed under a study on human thymus T cells.

Sequencing was performed on thymocytes. Receptor source: a boy less than two years old with a congenital heart defect.

V is TRBV4-1 and J is TRBJ2-2; D uncertain. V lost 0 bases and J lost 6, with 11 bases in between. The CDR3 consists of 15 residues. Looked up from germline, CDR1 is MGHRA and CDR2 is YSYEKL. CDR3 in amino acids: CASSQEVDSAGELFF. CDR3 nucleotides: TGCGCCAGCAGCCAAGAAGTAGACTCCGCCGGGGAGCTGTTTTTT.

The chain uses TRBV18 and TRBJ2-7; 11 nucleotides align to TRBD2. There are 17 residues in the CDR3. The germline V gene has CDR1 KGHSH and CDR2 LQKENI. V lost 1 base and J lost 2; bases outside the gene matches: 7. CDR3 protein: CASSPRPSGRIAYEQYF. In DNA form, the CDR3 reads TGTGCCAGCTCACCACGGCCTAGCGGGAGGATAGCCTACGAGCAGTACTTC. Full variable domain (missing parts from reference TRBV18 and TRBJ2-7): NAGVMQNPRHLVRRRGQEARLRCSPMKGHSHVYWYRQLPEEGLKFMVYLQKENIIDESGMPKERFSAEFPKEGPSILRIQQVVRGDSAAYFCASSPRPSGRIAYEQYFGPGTRLTVT.

This clone appeared a single time. The chain carries TRBV28 and TRBJ2-1, with 7 bases identical to TRBD2. Germline V gene sequence: CDR1 MDHEN, CDR2 SYDVKM. J lost 0 bases, V lost 3 bases, and 2 bases had no gene match. The CDR3 sequence is 15 residues long. The CDR3 loop reads CASSFAGASYNEQFF. As DNA, the CDR3 is TGTGCCAGCAGTTTTGCGGGAGCCTCCTACAATGAGCAGTTCTTC. Drawing the rest from reference TRBV28 and TRBJ2-1, the complete variable domain is DVKVTQSSRYLVKRTGEKVFLECVQDMDHENMFWYRQDPGLGLRLIYFSYDVKMKEKGDIPEGYSVSREKKERFSLILESASTNQTSMYLCASSFAGASYNEQFFGPGTRLTVL.

The chain couples TRBV27 to TRBJ1-4; 8 positions match TRBD1. Germline-derived CDR1 and CDR2 are MNHEY and SMNVEV (reference sequence). The V segment lost 5 bases and the J segment 0 bases; nucleotides outside the gene matches: 8. CDR3 length: 17 residues. The CDR3 bases are TGTGCCAGCAGTGCCACCCCACAGGGGGCAACTAATGAAAAACTGTTTTTT. Its translation: CASSATPQGATNEKLFF.

The sample holds one count of this clone. The chain carries TRBV7-3 and TRBJ2-1, with 9 bases matching TRBD2. V lost 5 bases and J lost 10; bases outside the gene matches: 12. Per the germline V gene, CDR1 is SGHTA and CDR2 is FQGTGA. CDR3 length equals 15 residues. The CDR3: CASSQGGLAGNEQFF. In DNA, the CDR3 is TGTGCCAGCAGCCAAGGGGGGCTAGCGGGAAACGAGCAGTTCTTC.

This clone was seen a few times. The chain uses TRBV30 and TRBJ1-4; D gene unclear. Germline CDR1 is GTSNPN and CDR2 is SVGIG (reference sequence). The CDR3 covers 13 residues. V gave up 0 bases and J gave up 5 bases, with 7 bases separating them. This CDR3 is CAWSVNGNEKLFF. The CDR3 DNA follows: TGTGCCTGGAGTGTAAACGGGAATGAAAAACTGTTTTTT.

The chain carries TRBV7-7 and TRBJ2-5, with D perhaps TRBD2 (6 bases). Per the germline V gene, CDR1 is SSHAT and CDR2 is FNYEAQ (reference sequence). CDR3 length equals 14 residues. V lost 1 base to trimming and J lost 1 base, with 7 bases between them. CDR3 amino acids: CASSLGLVQETQYF. DNA of the CDR3: TGTGCCAGCAGCTTAGGACTAGTCCAAGAGACCCAGTACTTC.

This clone was found a few times. The CDR3 reads CAIRPGGTDTQYF. DNA for the CDR3: TGTGCCATCAGACCAGGGGGGACAGATACGCAGTATTTT. The rearrangement links TRBV10-3 to TRBJ2-3; the D gene is possibly TRBD1 (7 bases). V was pared by 6 bases and J by 3 bases, with 10 bases between. Germline CDR1 is ENHRY and CDR2 is SYGVKD. This CDR3 has 13 amino acids.

The chain has TRBV12-5 and TRBJ2-5; 7 positions agree with TRBD2. The CDR3 is 15 amino acids. Germline V gives CDR1 LGHNT, CDR2 FRNRAP. Unmatched junction bases numbered 8, after V lost 2 bases and J lost 5 bases. CDR3 in DNA: TGTGCTAGTGGTTTGCGGTGGGGGAGGGCGGAGACCCAGTACTTC. It specifies CASGLRWGRAETQYF.

The chain uses TRBV9 and TRBJ2-1; TRBD2 matches 9 bases. Trimming removed 3 bases from V and 12 bases from J; junction bases left unmatched: 7. Germline V gene lookup returns CDR1 SGDLS and CDR2 YYNGEE. This CDR3 is built from 13 residues. In DNA, the CDR3 is TGTGCCAGCAGCGGCAATAGCGGGAGTGGGCAGTTCTTC. Encoded protein: CASSGNSGSGQFF.

In its sample, this clone was seen a few times. The V call is TRBV15, the J call TRBJ2-2; perhaps TRBD2 as D (5 bases). Trimming took off 0 bases at V and 6 bases at J, with 11 bases between the two ends. CDR3 length: 15 residues. Germline lookup yields CDR1 LNHNV and CDR2 YYDKDF (reference sequence). CDR3 sequence reads: CATSREETNPGELFF. CDR3 bases: TGTGCCACCAGCAGAGAAGAGACTAACCCCGGGGAGCTGTTTTTT.

The V gene is TRBV19, the J gene TRBJ2-2; 7 nucleotides line up with TRBD1. Germline CDR1 LNHDA, CDR2 SQIVND (reference sequence). The V gene end was trimmed by 5 bases and the J gene end by 1 base; junction bases not matched to a gene: 10. The CDR3 contains 17 residues. The CDR3 sequence: CASSVSSGGRNTGELFF. The CDR3 DNA reads as TGTGCCAGTAGTGTATCCTCAGGGGGAAGGAACACCGGGGAGCTGTTTTTT. The entire variable domain, with the rest obtained from reference TRBV19 and TRBJ2-2, is as follows: DGGITQSPKYLFRKEGQNVTLSCEQNLNHDAMYWYRQDPGQGLRLIYYSQIVNDFQKGDIAEGYSVSREKKESFPLTVTSAQKNPTAFYLCASSVSSGGRNTGELFFGEGSRLTVL.

The CDR3 DNA reads TGCAGCGTTGACTATACAGGGGTAGATGGCTACACCTTC. Translating it yields CSVDYTGVDGYTF. The chain is built from TRBV29-1 and TRBJ1-2; 7 nucleotides agree with TRBD1. Trimming removed 3 bases from V and 6 bases from J; junction bases left unmatched: 7. The CDR3 spans 13 residues. Germline CDR1 reads SQVTM; CDR2 reads ANQGSEA.

The V and J genes are TRBV10-2 and TRBJ2-7; TRBD1 matches 8 bases. CDR1 and CDR2 from the germline V gene are WSHSY and SAAADI. The CDR3 extends over 17 amino acids. The trim removed 10 bases at V and 0 bases at J, leaving 17 bases unmatched. The CDR3 DNA is TGCGCCACCAGGCGCAGGGGGCGCCATTCAACCTCCTACGAGCAGTACTTC. Translated: CATRRRGRHSTSYEQYF.

This chain joins TRBV29-1 and TRBJ2-7; 7 positions agree with TRBD1. V shed 4 bases, J shed 3 bases, and the junction held 3 bases outside the gene matches. In germline, CDR1 is SQVTM, CDR2 ANQGSEA. The CDR3 has 12 amino acids. The CDR3 loop reads CSVGQGSYEQYF. CDR3 DNA: TGCAGCGTTGGACAGGGAAGCTACGAGCAGTACTTC.

The J gene is TRBJ2-7, the V gene TRBV14; D perhaps matches TRBD1 (6 bases). V lost 1 base to trimming and J lost 2 bases, with 24 bases between them. The CDR3 loop spans 19 amino acids. Germline-derived CDR1 and CDR2 are SGHDN and FVKESK. DNA of the CDR3: TGTGCCAGCAGCCAAGGCAGGGGAGCCGATAGGAACCCCCCCTACGAGCAGTACTTC. Protein sequence: CASSQGRGADRNPPYEQYF.

The chain recombines TRBV14 with TRBJ2-7; D remains ambiguous. V was shortened by 0 bases and J by 5 bases, with 5 bases between the two germline ends. Germline V gene sequence: CDR1 SGHDN, CDR2 FVKESK. The CDR3 is made up of 12 amino acids. CDR3 loop: CASSQDLHEQYF. Here the CDR3 DNA reads TGTGCCAGCAGCCAAGATCTCCACGAGCAGTACTTC.

The chain combines TRBV11-2 with TRBJ2-7; 7 bases fit TRBD1. Germline V gene lookup returns CDR1 SGHAT and CDR2 FQNNGV. This CDR3 has 15 residues. J was trimmed by 1 base and V by 4 bases; bases with no gene match: 7. The CDR3, as DNA: TGTGCCAGCAGCTCTTTCCGGGACAGTTCCTACGAGCAGTACTTC. It encodes CASSSFRDSSYEQYF.

The chain employs TRBV27 and TRBJ2-3, with 7 bases aligning to TRBD2. Germline V gives CDR1 MNHEY, CDR2 SMNVEV (reference sequence). With 5 bases clipped from V and 2 bases from J, the junction kept 7 bases outside the gene matches. This CDR3 contains 15 residues. The CDR3 protein is CASSPRREYTDTQYF. CDR3 in DNA: TGTGCCAGCAGTCCGCGGCGGGAGTACACAGATACGCAGTATTTT.

V is TRBV4-1 and J is TRBJ2-7; 8 bases align to TRBD1. CDR3 length: 14 residues. The germline V gene has CDR1 MGHRA and CDR2 YSYEKL. Trimming cost V 8 bases and J 2 bases; bases outside gene matches: 8. In DNA form, the CDR3 reads TGCGCCAGCGAAAAACAGGGGGATCCCTACGAGCAGTACTTC. This codes for CASEKQGDPYEQYF.

This sequence joins TRBV9 and TRBJ2-7; 7 nucleotides match TRBD2. V dropped 1 base and J dropped 2; count of bases not matched to a gene: 6. The germline CDR1 and CDR2 sequences are SGDLS and YYNGEE. CDR3 length equals 15 residues. CDR3 sequence reads: CASSVSGRETYEQYF. Written as DNA, the CDR3 is TGTGCCAGCAGCGTAAGTGGGCGGGAGACCTACGAGCAGTACTTC.

The chain employs TRBV5-1 and TRBJ2-1; 7 positions match TRBD2. The CDR3 extends over 15 amino acids. V shed 4 bases, J shed 9 bases, and the junction held 13 bases outside the gene matches. Germline V gives CDR1 SGHRS, CDR2 YFSETQ. The CDR3 spells CASSLKPRTSAEQFF. The CDR3 region has the DNA TGCGCCAGCAGCCTAAAGCCACGGACTAGTGCTGAGCAGTTCTTC.

This chain uses TRBV28 with TRBJ2-7, with D possibly TRBD1 on 6 matching bases. The CDR3 totals 12 residues. Germline values: CDR1 MDHEN, CDR2 SYDVKM. V was cut by 10 bases and J by 2 bases, with 12 bases left in between. In nucleotides, the CDR3 is TGTGCCACCACGTGGGGGCCCTACGAGCAGTACTTC. This gives the protein CATTWGPYEQYF.

The V and J genes are TRBV11-3 and TRBJ2-3, with 8 bases identical to TRBD2. The germline V gene encodes CDR1 SGHNT and CDR2 YENEEA. CDR3 length equals 15 residues. Losses at the gene ends were 5 bases for V and 4 bases for J; bases not matched to a gene: 8. CDR3 in DNA: TGTGCCAGCAGCCCGGGACTAGTCCCCCCAGATACGCAGTATTTT. This codes for CASSPGLVPPDTQYF. The full variable domain, its missing parts supplied by reference TRBV11-3 and TRBJ2-3, is EAGVVQSPRYKIIEKKQPVAFWCNPISGHNTLYWYLQNLGQGPELLIRYENEEAVDDSQLPKDRFSAERLKGVDSTLKIQPAELGDSAVYLCASSPGLVPPDTQYFGPGTRLTVL.

This clone has more than one count but fewer than ten. This sequence joins TRBV2 and TRBJ2-7, with D perhaps TRBD2 (6 bases). This CDR3 has 15 amino acids. With 6 bases removed from V and 6 bases from J, the gap between germline ends came to 21 bases. Germline assignment: CDR1 SNHLY and CDR2 FYNNEI. The CDR3 sequence is CASSPRPATRGEQYF. In DNA, the CDR3 is TGTGCCAGCAGCCCGCGTCCTGCGACTAGAGGCGAGCAGTACTTC.